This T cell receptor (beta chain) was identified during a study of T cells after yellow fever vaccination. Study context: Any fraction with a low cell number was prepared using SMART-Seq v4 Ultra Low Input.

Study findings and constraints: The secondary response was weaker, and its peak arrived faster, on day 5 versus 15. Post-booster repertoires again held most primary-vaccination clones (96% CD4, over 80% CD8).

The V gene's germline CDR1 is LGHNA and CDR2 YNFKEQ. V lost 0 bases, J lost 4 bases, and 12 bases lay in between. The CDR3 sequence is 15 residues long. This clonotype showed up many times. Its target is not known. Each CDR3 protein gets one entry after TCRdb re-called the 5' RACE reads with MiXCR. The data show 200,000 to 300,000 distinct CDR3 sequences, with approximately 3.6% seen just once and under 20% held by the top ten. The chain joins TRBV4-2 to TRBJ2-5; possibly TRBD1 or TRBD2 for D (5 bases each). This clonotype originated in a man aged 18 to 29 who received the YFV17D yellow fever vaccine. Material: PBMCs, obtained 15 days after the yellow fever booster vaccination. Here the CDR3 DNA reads TGTGCCAGCAGCCAAGATGAGGGAAGGGGAGAGACCCAGTACTTC. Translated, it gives CASSQDEGRGETQYF.